One T cell receptor beta chain is described in this entry. The data are from a study of blood T cell repertoires in COVID-19. Clones were read by immunoSEQ multiplex PCR, and TCRdb kept only the in-frame ones, dropping some. Of approximately 65,000 clones in the sample, approximately 94% were seen once. This CDR3 spans 14 amino acids. Germline V lookup: CDR1 SGDLS, CDR2 YYNGEE. The V and J ends lost 4 bases and 4 bases respectively, with 11 bases between them. V usage is TRBV9 and J usage is TRBJ2-2; maybe TRBD1 (5 bases). The source is a man aged 65-85 years with active COVID-19. Sequenced material: peripheral blood. DNA of the CDR3: TGTGCCAGCAGCACCCGACAGTCCACCGGGGAGCTGTTTTTT. This sequence encodes CASSTRQSTGELFF.